This TCR beta chain was documented in a study of T cell changes during pregnancy in multiple sclerosis (dated by TCRdb to the late 2010s). For the study in its entirety: The study looked at changes in the T cell repertoire across pregnancy in women with multiple sclerosis.

Concerning this clone: Its cognate antigen has yet to be identified. Base quality data are lacking; no much larger clone is found one base away.

From the germline V gene, CDR1 is KGHSH and CDR2 is LQKENI. The germline V and J ends show losses of 3 bases and 5 bases respectively, and no gene match explains 6 bases of the junction. The CDR3 covers 15 residues, taking in both the cysteine and the phenylalanine. Only CDR3 DNA remains: 45 bases, in frame from the first base. Library method: the immunoSEQ multiplex PCR assay. TCRdb took over this immuneACCESS table, retaining in-frame rearrangements with V and J assigned. Such tables are incomplete; in checked studies, under half of the missing clones stem from an unresolved V gene, and the remainder is unexplained. In this sample the table shows around 100,000 clones, roughly nine tenths of which occur a single time. Jointly, the top ten make up less than 2% of the sample.

This material consisted of peripheral blood, taken in the third trimester of pregnancy. The sequence is built from TRBV18 and TRBJ2-1, and 8 junctional nucleotides match TRBD2. The source is a female donor with multiple sclerosis, enrolled in a pregnancy study. The bases are TGTGCCAGCTCACCTTCAGGACTAGCCGACAATGAGCAGTTCTTC. This encodes CASSPSGLADNEQFF.